This T cell receptor (beta chain) was identified in a study of Graves' ophthalmopathy and Graves' hyperthyroidism. For the study at large: Hyperthyroidism was classified as stable if no ophthalmopathy occurred within 18 months of follow-up. Study-wide results and caveats: The model predicted ophthalmopathy progression with about 69% sensitivity and around 72% specificity. Most clonotypes expanded in thyroid above 0.001 frequency were present in blood too.

TCR beta CDR3 regions were amplified from RNA transcripts. HTBI primers were employed in first-round RT-PCR, then a second-round multiplex PCR followed. TCRdb ran MiXCR on the multiplex PCR reads and lists one entry per CDR3 protein. The sample shows over a million distinct CDR3 sequences, about 36% of them seen only once. Trimming at V came to 2 bases and at J to 3 bases, leaving 5 bases not matched to a gene. Looked up from germline, CDR1 is MNHEY and CDR2 is SVGEGT. The CDR3 has 16 residues. This clonotype showed up just a few times. Its antigen is unidentified. Newly diagnosed, the hyperthyroidism patients had under 2 months' duration and were aged 18 to 65.

The rearrangement joins TRBV6-2 or TRBV6-3 to TRBJ2-7, with 12 bases fitting TRBD2. Sequenced input: peripheral blood or thyroid tissue (not recorded which). The TCR sequence derives from an adult man with Graves' hyperthyroidism. The CDR3 DNA reads as TGTGCCAGCAGTTACCAAACTAGCGGGGGGAACTACGAGCAGTACTTC. Its translation is CASSYQTSGGNYEQYF.